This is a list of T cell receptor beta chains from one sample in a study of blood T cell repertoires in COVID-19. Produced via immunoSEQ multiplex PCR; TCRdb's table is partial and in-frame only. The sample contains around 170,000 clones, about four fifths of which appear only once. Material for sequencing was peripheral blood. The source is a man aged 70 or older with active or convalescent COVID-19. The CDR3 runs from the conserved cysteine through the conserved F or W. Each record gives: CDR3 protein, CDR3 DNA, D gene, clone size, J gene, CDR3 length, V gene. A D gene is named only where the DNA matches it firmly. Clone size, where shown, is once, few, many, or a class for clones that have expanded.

cdr3_aa: CASSPRDRGYEQYF
cdr3_nt: TGTGCCAGCAGCCCCCGGGACAGGGGTTACGAGCAGTACTTC
d_call: TRBD1
clone_size: .
j_call: TRBJ2-7
cdr3_length: 14
v_call: TRBV3-1/TRBV3-2

cdr3_aa: CASSEQQGDLYNSPLHF
cdr3_nt: TGTGCCAGCAGTGAACAACAGGGGGACTTATATAATTCACCCCTCCACTTT
d_call: TRBD1
clone_size: .
j_call: TRBJ1-6
cdr3_length: 17
v_call: TRBV25-1

cdr3_aa: CASRPTGGNTGELFF
cdr3_nt: TGTGCCAGCAGGCCGACAGGGGGTAACACCGGGGAGCTGTTTTTT
d_call: TRBD1
clone_size: many
j_call: TRBJ2-2
cdr3_length: 15
v_call: TRBV6-5

cdr3_aa: CASSPGQGNYGYTF
cdr3_nt: TGTGCCAGCAGCCCGGGTCAGGGTAACTATGGCTACACCTTC
d_call: .
clone_size: .
j_call: TRBJ1-2
cdr3_length: 14
v_call: TRBV7-9

cdr3_aa: CASSVGSWDSSGNTIYF
cdr3_nt: TGTGCCAGCAGCGTAGGGAGTTGGGACAGCTCTGGAAACACCATATATTTT
d_call: TRBD1
clone_size: .
j_call: TRBJ1-3
cdr3_length: 17
v_call: TRBV9

cdr3_aa: CASQGEGKYGYTF
cdr3_nt: TGTGCCTCCCAAGGGGAGGGCAAATATGGCTACACCTTC
d_call: .
clone_size: few
j_call: TRBJ1-2
cdr3_length: 13
v_call: TRBV10-3

cdr3_aa: CAISKPSGGTDTQYF
cdr3_nt: TGTGCCATCAGTAAGCCTAGCGGGGGCACAGATACGCAGTATTTT
d_call: TRBD2
clone_size: .
j_call: TRBJ2-3
cdr3_length: 15
v_call: TRBV10-3

cdr3_aa: CASSLTTGLAFF
cdr3_nt: TGTGCCAGCAGTTTAACAACCGGGTTGGCTTTCTTT
d_call: .
clone_size: .
j_call: TRBJ1-1
cdr3_length: 12
v_call: TRBV12-3/TRBV12-4

cdr3_aa: CASSPSGRPGGNEQFF
cdr3_nt: TGTGCCAGTAGTCCGAGCGGGAGGCCGGGGGGCAATGAGCAGTTCTTC
d_call: TRBD2
clone_size: .
j_call: TRBJ2-1
cdr3_length: 16
v_call: TRBV19

cdr3_aa: CASSQPGQGYNEQFF
cdr3_nt: TGCGCCAGCAGCCAACCGGGACAAGGATACAATGAGCAGTTCTTC
d_call: .
clone_size: .
j_call: TRBJ2-1
cdr3_length: 15
v_call: TRBV4-1

cdr3_aa: CASSYWGGALNTEAFF
cdr3_nt: TGTGCCAGTAGCTATTGGGGGGGGGCCCTGAACACTGAAGCTTTCTTT
d_call: .
clone_size: .
j_call: TRBJ1-1
cdr3_length: 16
v_call: TRBV19

cdr3_aa: CSVVTNTEAFF
cdr3_nt: TGCAGCGTGGTAACAAACACTGAAGCTTTCTTT
d_call: .
clone_size: .
j_call: TRBJ1-1
cdr3_length: 11
v_call: TRBV29-1